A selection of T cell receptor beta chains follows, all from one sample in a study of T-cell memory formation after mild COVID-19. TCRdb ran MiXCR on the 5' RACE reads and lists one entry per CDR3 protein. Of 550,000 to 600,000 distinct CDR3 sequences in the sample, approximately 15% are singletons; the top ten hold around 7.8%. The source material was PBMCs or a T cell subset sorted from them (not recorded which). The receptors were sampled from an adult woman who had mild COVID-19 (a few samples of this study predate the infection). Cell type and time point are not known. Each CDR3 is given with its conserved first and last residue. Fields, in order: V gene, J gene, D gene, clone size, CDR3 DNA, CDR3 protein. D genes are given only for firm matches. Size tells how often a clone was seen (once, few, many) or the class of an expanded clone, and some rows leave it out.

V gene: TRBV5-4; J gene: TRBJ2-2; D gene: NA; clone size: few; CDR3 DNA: TGTGCCAGCAGCTGGGGCAGAGGCGGGAACACCGGGGAGCTGTTTTTT; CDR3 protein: CASSWGRGGNTGELFF
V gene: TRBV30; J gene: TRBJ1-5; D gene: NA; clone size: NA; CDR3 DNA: TGTGCCTGGAGTGTGAGGGGAGCTCAGCCCCAGCATTTT; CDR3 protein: CAWSVRGAQPQHF
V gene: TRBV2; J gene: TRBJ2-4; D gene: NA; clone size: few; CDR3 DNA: TGTGCCAGCAGTGACTGGGGGGCAGACAAAAACATTCAGTACTTC; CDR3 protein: CASSDWGADKNIQYF
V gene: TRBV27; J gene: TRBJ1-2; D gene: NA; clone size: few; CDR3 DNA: TGTGCCAGCAGGGGTGGTTCACAGGGTCCTGGCTACACCTTC; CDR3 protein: CASRGGSQGPGYTF
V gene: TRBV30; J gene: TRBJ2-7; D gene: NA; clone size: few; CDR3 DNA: TGTGCCTGGAGTTTAGGGTACCGCGAGCAGTACTTC; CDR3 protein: CAWSLGYREQYF
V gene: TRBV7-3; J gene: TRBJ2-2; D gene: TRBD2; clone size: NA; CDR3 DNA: TGTGCCAGCAGCTTGTCGAGCGGGAGGGGCACCGGGGAGCTGTTTTTT; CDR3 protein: CASSLSSGRGTGELFF
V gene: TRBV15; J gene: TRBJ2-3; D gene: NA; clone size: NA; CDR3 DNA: TGTGCCACCCTCGACTCCTCAGATACGCAGTATTTT; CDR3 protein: CATLDSSDTQYF
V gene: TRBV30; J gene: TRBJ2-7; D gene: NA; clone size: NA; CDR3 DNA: TGTGCCTGGAGGACGGGTACCTACGAGCAGTACTTC; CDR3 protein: CAWRTGTYEQYF
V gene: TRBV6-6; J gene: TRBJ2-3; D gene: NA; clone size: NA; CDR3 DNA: TGTGCCAGCAGGGAGGCGGGTAGGCCCCCAGATACGCAGTATTTT; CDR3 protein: CASREAGRPPDTQYF
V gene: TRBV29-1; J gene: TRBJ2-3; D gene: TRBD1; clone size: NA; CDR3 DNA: TGCAGCACAACCGGGACAGGGGCCACAGATACGCAGTATTTT; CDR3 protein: CSTTGTGATDTQYF
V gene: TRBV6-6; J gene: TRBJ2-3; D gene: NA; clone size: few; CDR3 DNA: TGTGCCAGCAGTACCCTAGGGACGCGAGTAGATACGCAGTATTTT; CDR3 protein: CASSTLGTRVDTQYF
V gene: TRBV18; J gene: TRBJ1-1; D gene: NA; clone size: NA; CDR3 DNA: TGTGCCAGCTACGGAGGGAGCAAGAACACTGAAGCTTTCTTT; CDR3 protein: CASYGGSKNTEAFF
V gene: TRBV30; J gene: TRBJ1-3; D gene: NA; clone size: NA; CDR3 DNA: TGTGCCTGGAGTGTAGGGGGAAACACCATATATTTT; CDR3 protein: CAWSVGGNTIYF
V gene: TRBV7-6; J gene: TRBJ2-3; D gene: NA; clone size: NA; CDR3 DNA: TGTGCCAGCAGCTTATTATTCTCAATAGGAGATACGCAGTATTTT; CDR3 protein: CASSLLFSIGDTQYF
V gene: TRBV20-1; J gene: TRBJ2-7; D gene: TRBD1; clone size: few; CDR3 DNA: TGCAGTGCTAGAGATCTCGGGACAGGATCCTACGAGCAGTACTTC; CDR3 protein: CSARDLGTGSYEQYF
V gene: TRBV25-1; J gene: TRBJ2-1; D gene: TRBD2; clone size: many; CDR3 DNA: TGTGCCAGCAGTGAACCCGCAGGACCTCAAGGGCAGCCGGGACTAGCGGATTACAATGAGCAGTTCTTC; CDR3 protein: CASSEPAGPQGQPGLADYNEQFF
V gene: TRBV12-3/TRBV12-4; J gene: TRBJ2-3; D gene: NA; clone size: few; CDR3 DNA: TGTGCCAGCAGCGAGGGGGGGGGCCCAGATACGCAGTATTTT; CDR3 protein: CASSEGGGPDTQYF
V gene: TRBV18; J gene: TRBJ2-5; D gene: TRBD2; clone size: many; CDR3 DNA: TGTGCCAGCTCGCCGGGACTAGCGGGGCAAGAGACCCAGTACTTC; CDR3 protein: CASSPGLAGQETQYF
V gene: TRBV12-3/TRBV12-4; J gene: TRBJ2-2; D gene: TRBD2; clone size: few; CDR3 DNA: TGTGCCAGCAGAGCGGGACTACAAAACACCGGGGAGCTGTTTTTT; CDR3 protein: CASRAGLQNTGELFF
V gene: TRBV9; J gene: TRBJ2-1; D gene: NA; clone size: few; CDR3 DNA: TGTGCCAGCAGCGTAGATGGCGTGGAGTACAATGAGCAGTTCTTC; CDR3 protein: CASSVDGVEYNEQFF
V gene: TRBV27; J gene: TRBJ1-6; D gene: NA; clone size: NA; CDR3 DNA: TGTGCCAGCTACGACCCGAGCTCCTATAATTCACCCCTCCACTTT; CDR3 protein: CASYDPSSYNSPLHF
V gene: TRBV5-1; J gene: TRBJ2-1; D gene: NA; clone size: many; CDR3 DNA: TGCGCCAGCAGCTCGAGGAGTATCTCCTACAATGAGCAGTTCTTC; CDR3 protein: CASSSRSISYNEQFF
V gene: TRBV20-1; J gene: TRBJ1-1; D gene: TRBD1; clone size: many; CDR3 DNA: TGCAGTGCTAGTGGGACAGCAGAAGCTTTCTTT; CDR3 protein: CSASGTAEAFF
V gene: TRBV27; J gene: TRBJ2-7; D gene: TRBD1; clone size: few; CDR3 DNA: TGTGCCAGCAGTTTATCATGGACAGGGGTCTACGAGCAGTACTTC; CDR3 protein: CASSLSWTGVYEQYF
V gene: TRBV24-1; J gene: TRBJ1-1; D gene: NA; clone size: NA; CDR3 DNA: TGTGCCACCAGTGACTTCAGGTACACTGAAGCTTTCTTT; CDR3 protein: CATSDFRYTEAFF
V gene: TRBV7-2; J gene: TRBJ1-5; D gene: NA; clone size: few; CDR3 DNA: TGTGCCAGCAGCTTAGCTCAGGGGCTCCGGCAGCCCCAGCATTTT; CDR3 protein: CASSLAQGLRQPQHF
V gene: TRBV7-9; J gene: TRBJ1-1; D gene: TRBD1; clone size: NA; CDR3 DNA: TGTGCCAGCAGCAACCCGGGACAGGGAGGAGAAGCTTTCTTT; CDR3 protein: CASSNPGQGGEAFF
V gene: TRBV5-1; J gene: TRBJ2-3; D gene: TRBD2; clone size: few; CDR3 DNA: TGCGCCAGCAGCTTGGCCATGCGGGGGTCCACAGATACGCAGTATTTT; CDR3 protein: CASSLAMRGSTDTQYF
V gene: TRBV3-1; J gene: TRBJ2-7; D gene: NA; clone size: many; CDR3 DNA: TGTGCCAGCAGCCAAATGGGGGTGGGGGAGCAGTACTTC; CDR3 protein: CASSQMGVGEQYF
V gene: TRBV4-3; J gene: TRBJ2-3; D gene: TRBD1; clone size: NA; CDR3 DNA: TGCGCCAGCAGCCTAGGGACAGGGGGCCCCCTCATCACAGATACGCAGTATTTT; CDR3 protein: CASSLGTGGPLITDTQYF
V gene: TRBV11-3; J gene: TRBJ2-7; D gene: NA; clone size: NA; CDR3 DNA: TGTGCCAGCAGCTACGGGACGGGGGTGAACTTC; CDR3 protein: CASSYGTGVNF
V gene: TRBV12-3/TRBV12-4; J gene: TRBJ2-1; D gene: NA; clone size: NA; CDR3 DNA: TGTGCCAGCAGTTTTCCGGGGAGCAGTGAGCAGTTCTTC; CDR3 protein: CASSFPGSSEQFF
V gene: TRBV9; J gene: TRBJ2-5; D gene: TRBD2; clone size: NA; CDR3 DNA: TGTGCCAGCAGCCCAGGAAAGGGGACTAGCGGGACCCAAGAGACCCAGTACTTC; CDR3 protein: CASSPGKGTSGTQETQYF
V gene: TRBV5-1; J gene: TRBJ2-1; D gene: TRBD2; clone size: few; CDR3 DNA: TGCGCCAGCAGCTTGCTGCTAGCGGGGGATCAATTCTTC; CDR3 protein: CASSLLLAGDQFF